Listed below are T cell receptor beta chains from one sample, sequenced in a study of blood T cell repertoires in COVID-19. This table comes from immunoSEQ multiplex PCR, and its TCRdb copy is limited to in-frame clones, with some not included. The table includes 80,000 to 100,000 clones, roughly 80% detected once. The material sequenced was peripheral blood. The source of these receptors is a woman aged 80 or over with active or convalescent COVID-19. CDR3s include the opening cysteine and the closing phenylalanine or tryptophan. The order of the fields is V gene, clone size, J gene, CDR3 length, D gene, CDR3 DNA, CDR3 protein. D genes are given only for firm matches. A row's size may be missing; if present it is once, few, many or a size class.

V gene: TRBV12-3/TRBV12-4; clone size: .; J gene: TRBJ1-1; CDR3 length: 13; D gene: .; CDR3 DNA: TGTGCCAGCAGTTTTCTTGGGCGCACTGAAGCTTTCTTT; CDR3 protein: CASSFLGRTEAFF
V gene: TRBV3-1/TRBV3-2; clone size: few; J gene: TRBJ1-1; CDR3 length: 14; D gene: TRBD1; CDR3 DNA: TGTGCCAGCAGCTTCGGACAGGGAAACACTGAAGCTTTCTTT; CDR3 protein: CASSFGQGNTEAFF
V gene: TRBV9; clone size: .; J gene: TRBJ2-7; CDR3 length: 12; D gene: .; CDR3 DNA: TGTGCCAGCAGCGCGACTTCCTACGAGCAGTACTTC; CDR3 protein: CASSATSYEQYF
V gene: TRBV5-5; clone size: .; J gene: TRBJ1-3; CDR3 length: 13; D gene: .; CDR3 DNA: TGTGCCAGCAGCTTCGGGTCTGGAAACACCATATATTTT; CDR3 protein: CASSFGSGNTIYF
V gene: TRBV14; clone size: once; J gene: TRBJ2-1; CDR3 length: 14; D gene: TRBD2; CDR3 DNA: TGTGCCAGCAGCCAAGGACTAGCGGCCGGTGAGCAGTTCTTC; CDR3 protein: CASSQGLAAGEQFF
V gene: TRBV6-1; clone size: .; J gene: TRBJ1-4; CDR3 length: 14; D gene: .; CDR3 DNA: TGTGCCAGCAGTGAAGTTTCCGGGAACGAAAAACTGTTTTTT; CDR3 protein: CASSEVSGNEKLFF
V gene: TRBV7-2; clone size: .; J gene: TRBJ2-3; CDR3 length: 14; D gene: .; CDR3 DNA: TGTGCCAGCAGGACACGGCAGACCACAGATACGCAGTATTTT; CDR3 protein: CASRTRQTTDTQYF
V gene: TRBV29-1; clone size: .; J gene: TRBJ2-1; CDR3 length: 13; D gene: TRBD2; CDR3 DNA: TGCAGCGTTGAATCCCTAGCGGGGTATGAGCAGTTCTTC; CDR3 protein: CSVESLAGYEQFF
V gene: TRBV27; clone size: .; J gene: TRBJ2-3; CDR3 length: 15; D gene: .; CDR3 DNA: TGTGCCAGCAGTTTAGGGGCGTCGAGCACAGATACGCAGTATTTT; CDR3 protein: CASSLGASSTDTQYF
V gene: TRBV3-1/TRBV3-2; clone size: .; J gene: TRBJ2-7; CDR3 length: 20; D gene: .; CDR3 DNA: TGTGCCAGCAGCCCCCAACTCGCGACAAGGCGTTCAAAAAGCTCCTACGAGCAGTACTTC; CDR3 protein: CASSPQLATRRSKSSYEQYF
V gene: TRBV7-2; clone size: few; J gene: TRBJ2-1; CDR3 length: 15; D gene: .; CDR3 DNA: TGTGCCAGCAGAAAGTCACAGGGTCTATACAATGAGCAGTTCTTC; CDR3 protein: CASRKSQGLYNEQFF
V gene: TRBV5-1; clone size: .; J gene: TRBJ2-7; CDR3 length: 17; D gene: TRBD1; CDR3 DNA: TGCGCCAGCAGCTTGGGTGTCCGGGACAGGGGGTCGAACGAGCAGTACTTC; CDR3 protein: CASSLGVRDRGSNEQYF
V gene: TRBV6-2/TRBV6-3; clone size: few; J gene: TRBJ1-2; CDR3 length: 13; D gene: TRBD1; CDR3 DNA: TGTGCCAGCAGTCTCGGACAGGGTAATGGCTACACCTTC; CDR3 protein: CASSLGQGNGYTF
V gene: TRBV3-1/TRBV3-2; clone size: .; J gene: TRBJ1-1; CDR3 length: 17; D gene: .; CDR3 DNA: TGTGCCAGCAGCCAAGATCGGGGGAATTCCATGAACACTGAAGCTTTCTTT; CDR3 protein: CASSQDRGNSMNTEAFF
V gene: TRBV18; clone size: .; J gene: TRBJ2-2; CDR3 length: 16; D gene: .; CDR3 DNA: TGTGCCAGCTCACCACGTCCAGGTCTGAACACCGGGGAGCTGTTTTTT; CDR3 protein: CASSPRPGLNTGELFF
V gene: TRBV7-3; clone size: .; J gene: TRBJ2-2; CDR3 length: 13; D gene: .; CDR3 DNA: TGTGCCAGCAGCAAGGCGGACACCGGGGAGCTGTTTTTT; CDR3 protein: CASSKADTGELFF
V gene: TRBV6-2/TRBV6-3; clone size: once; J gene: TRBJ2-4; CDR3 length: 16; D gene: .; CDR3 DNA: TGTGCCAGCAGTTATGAGGCGTATCTAGCCAAAAACATTCAGTACTTC; CDR3 protein: CASSYEAYLAKNIQYF
V gene: TRBV18; clone size: .; J gene: TRBJ1-1; CDR3 length: 13; D gene: .; CDR3 DNA: TGTGCCGCGGCCGGGGGGATGAACACTGAAGCTTTCTTT; CDR3 protein: CAAAGGMNTEAFF
V gene: TRBV19; clone size: .; J gene: TRBJ2-5; CDR3 length: 14; D gene: .; CDR3 DNA: TGTGCCAGTAGTCTACAGGGTCCGGGAGAGACCCAGTACTTC; CDR3 protein: CASSLQGPGETQYF
V gene: TRBV7-2; clone size: .; J gene: TRBJ1-2; CDR3 length: 13; D gene: TRBD1; CDR3 DNA: TGTGCCAGCAGCCCGACAGGGACAAATGGCTACACCTTC; CDR3 protein: CASSPTGTNGYTF